The 8 T cell receptor beta chains presented below share a single source sample, sequenced in a study of T cells in Graves' hyperthyroidism and ophthalmopathy. What was amplified from RNA transcripts were TCR beta CDR3 regions. The HTBI primer set drove a first-round RT-PCR of the TCR CDR3. One entry per CDR3 protein results from TCRdb running MiXCR on the multiplex PCR reads. This sample has fewer than 900,000 distinct CDR3 sequences; about 17% occur once, and the top ten carry approximately 15%. Sequenced: blood. All receptors derive from a woman in her forties or fifties with Graves' hyperthyroidism that later progressed to Graves' ophthalmopathy.

This clonotype was seen a handful of times. This chain connects TRBV3-1 to TRBJ2-1; possibly TRBD2 for D (6 bases). Trimming removed 1 base at V and 13 bases at J, with 14 bases between. This CDR3 contains 13 residues. Germline CDR1 is LGHDT and CDR2 is YNNKEL (reference sequence). Written as DNA, the CDR3 is TGTGCCAGCAGCCAAGGTGTCGGGGGTCAACAGTTCTTC. Its protein is CASSQGVGGQQFF.

The chain combines TRBV19 with TRBJ1-1; D possibly corresponds to TRBD1 (6 bases). The germline V gene has CDR1 LNHDA and CDR2 SQIVND (reference sequence). The CDR3 is made up of 16 amino acids. V lost 4 bases, J lost 1 base, and 16 bases lay in between. Here the CDR3 reads CASSTLTGSGNTEAFF. The CDR3 DNA reads TGTGCCAGTAGTACCCTTACAGGGTCGGGGAACACTGAAGCTTTCTTT.

This clonotype occurred a few times. The chain joins TRBV15 to TRBJ2-1, with D unclear. Looked up from germline, CDR1 is LNHNV and CDR2 is YYDKDF (reference sequence). There are 12 residues in the CDR3. V lost 3 bases to trimming and J lost 4 bases, with 4 bases between them. CDR3 nucleotides: TGTGCCACCAGCAGTTGGTACAATGAGCAGTTCTTC. Amino acids: CATSSWYNEQFF.

Many counts were recorded for this clonotype. The chain uses TRBV6-1 and TRBJ1-2; D remains ambiguous. The V gene's germline CDR1 is MNHNS and CDR2 SASEGT. Trimming stripped 7 bases from V and 3 bases from J, with 18 bases between. The CDR3 sequence is 15 residues long. The chain's CDR3 is CASTPWRGTDYGYTF. The CDR3 region has the DNA TGTGCCAGCACCCCCTGGCGGGGAACGGACTATGGCTACACCTTC.

The sample holds many counts of this clonotype. V gene TRBV20-1 combines with J gene TRBJ2-3, with D perhaps given as TRBD1 or TRBD2 (6 bases each). CDR3 length: 16 residues. Between the trimmed V and J ends, which lost 3 bases and 3 bases, there was a span of 19 bases. Germline assignment: CDR1 DFQATT and CDR2 SNEGSKA (reference sequence). Written as DNA, the CDR3 is TGCAGTGCTAGCGCGAGGGGGGTTAAGAGTACAGATACGCAGTATTTT. As protein: CSASARGVKSTDTQYF.

In its sample, this clonotype was seen once. This chain uses TRBV10-3 with TRBJ1-3, with D tentatively TRBD1 (5 bases). CDR1 is ENHRY, CDR2 SYGVKD, per germline. The CDR3 length is 17 residues. V lost 2 bases, J lost 1 base, and 15 bases lay in between. The CDR3 DNA reads TGTGCCATCAGTGAGAGAGTGGGGACGGGATCTGGAAACACCATATATTTT. Translation: CAISERVGTGSGNTIYF.

This clonotype was counted at least ten times. The chain couples TRBV6-2 or TRBV6-3 to TRBJ2-3; no reliable D call. CDR3 length: 11 amino acids. The V and J ends lost 4 bases and 4 bases respectively, with 3 bases between them. Germline V gene data show CDR1 as MNHEY and CDR2 as SVGEGT. The CDR3 here is CASSWADTQYF. CDR3 coding DNA: TGTGCCAGCAGTTGGGCAGATACGCAGTATTTT.

This clonotype was counted only a few times. The chain uses TRBV28 and TRBJ1-5; the D is unclear. Per germline, CDR1 MDHEN and CDR2 SYDVKM. The CDR3 is 14 amino acids. V was clipped by 3 bases and J by 3 bases, with 9 bases between them. The CDR3 loop is CASSFYSANQPQHF. DNA of the CDR3: TGTGCCAGCAGTTTCTACAGCGCCAATCAGCCCCAGCATTTT. Based on the CDR3 plus reference TRBV28 and TRBJ1-5, the full variable domain is DVKVTQSSRYLVKRTGEKVFLECVQDMDHENMFWYRQDPGLGLRLIYFSYDVKMKEKGDIPEGYSVSREKKERFSLILESASTNQTSMYLCASSFYSANQPQHFGDGTRLSIL.